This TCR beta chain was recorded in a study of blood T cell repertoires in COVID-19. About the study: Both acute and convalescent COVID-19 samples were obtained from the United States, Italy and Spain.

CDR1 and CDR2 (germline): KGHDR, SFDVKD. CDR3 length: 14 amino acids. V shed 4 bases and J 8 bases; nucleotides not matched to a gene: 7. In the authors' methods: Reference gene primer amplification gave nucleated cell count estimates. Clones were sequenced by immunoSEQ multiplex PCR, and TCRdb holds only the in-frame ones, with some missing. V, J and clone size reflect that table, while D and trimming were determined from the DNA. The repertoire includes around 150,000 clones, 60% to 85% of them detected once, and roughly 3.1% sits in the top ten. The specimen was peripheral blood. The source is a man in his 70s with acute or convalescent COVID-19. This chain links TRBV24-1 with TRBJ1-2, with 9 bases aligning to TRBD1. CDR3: CATSDLDRGNGYTF. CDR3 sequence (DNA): TGTGCCACCAGTGACCTAGACAGGGGGAACGGCTACACCTTC.